This TCR beta chain derives from a study of T cell repertoires in cytomegalovirus infection. As to this clonotype: Its cognate antigen is unknown.

The CDR3 is made up of 13 amino acids. The V gene end was trimmed by 0 bases and the J gene end by 5 bases; junction bases not matched to a gene: 2. Germline V CDR1 and CDR2: DFQATT, SNEGSKA (reference sequence). TCRdb re-called the reads with MiXCR, one entry per CDR3 protein. The table shows about 51,000 distinct CDR3 sequences, with around a fifth occurring only once. The source is a human donor in good health (CMV status not recorded). Some clones in this sample may be carry-over from other donors' samples. This rearrangement joins TRBV20-1 to TRBJ1-1; 8 bases fit TRBD1. Sequencing used CD8+ T cells from cultured PBMCs, obtained from culture after CMV antigen stimulation. In DNA, the CDR3 is TGCAGTGCTAGAGAAACAGGGGGGACTGAAGCTTTCTTT. Protein: CSARETGGTEAFF.